Listed below are T cell receptor beta chains from one sample, sequenced in a study of post-analysis software for immune sequencing data. TCRdb analysed the PCR reads with MiXCR anew, one entry per CDR3 protein. This sample has about 430,000 distinct CDR3 sequences, with over 30% found just once. Sequenced material: blood. The receptors here all came from a girl aged 2 to 9 with multiple sclerosis. Both conserved end residues are part of each CDR3. The order of the fields is clone size, CDR3 length, J gene, D gene, V gene, CDR3 protein, CDR3 DNA. A D gene is named only where the DNA matches it firmly. Expanded clones get a size class; other rows say once, few or many, or leave the size out.

clone_size: .; cdr3_length: 14; j_call: TRBJ1-2; d_call: .; v_call: TRBV29-1; cdr3_aa: CGVEEPGRAYGYTF; cdr3_nt: TGCGGCGTTGAAGAACCGGGACGGGCATATGGCTACACCTTC
clone_size: few; cdr3_length: 15; j_call: TRBJ1-2; d_call: .; v_call: TRBV19; cdr3_aa: CASSIFETSNYGYTF; cdr3_nt: TGTGCCAGTAGTATCTTCGAGACCTCTAACTATGGCTACACCTTC
clone_size: .; cdr3_length: 13; j_call: TRBJ2-7; d_call: TRBD2; v_call: TRBV20-1; cdr3_aa: CSAVLAATYEQYF; cdr3_nt: TGCAGTGCAGTGCTAGCGGCTACCTACGAGCAGTACTTC
clone_size: once; cdr3_length: 12; j_call: TRBJ1-4; d_call: TRBD1; v_call: TRBV7-8; cdr3_aa: CAGRTGGEKLFF; cdr3_nt: TGTGCCGGCAGAACAGGGGGGGAAAAACTGTTTTTT
clone_size: .; cdr3_length: 14; j_call: TRBJ2-1; d_call: .; v_call: TRBV28; cdr3_aa: CASSLGGTNNEQFF; cdr3_nt: TGTGCCAGCTCCCTAGGTGGGACCAACAATGAGCAGTTCTTC
clone_size: few; cdr3_length: 13; j_call: TRBJ2-7; d_call: .; v_call: TRBV20-1; cdr3_aa: CSARDTGFYEQYF; cdr3_nt: TGCAGTGCTAGAGATACAGGGTTCTACGAGCAGTACTTC
clone_size: few; cdr3_length: 12; j_call: TRBJ1-2; d_call: .; v_call: TRBV9; cdr3_aa: CASSVDGVGYTF; cdr3_nt: TGTGCCAGCAGCGTAGATGGGGTCGGCTACACCTTC
clone_size: .; cdr3_length: 13; j_call: TRBJ1-2; d_call: .; v_call: TRBV2; cdr3_aa: CASTERAPYGYTF; cdr3_nt: TGTGCCAGCACCGAGAGGGCCCCCTATGGCTACACCTTC
clone_size: .; cdr3_length: 13; j_call: TRBJ2-1; d_call: .; v_call: TRBV30; cdr3_aa: CAWSPGTNNEQFF; cdr3_nt: TGTGCCTGGAGTCCAGGGACAAACAATGAGCAGTTCTTC
clone_size: .; cdr3_length: 14; j_call: TRBJ1-2; d_call: TRBD1; v_call: TRBV7-2; cdr3_aa: CAGSHDRVTYGYTF; cdr3_nt: TGTGCCGGCAGTCATGACAGGGTAACCTATGGCTACACCTTC
clone_size: few; cdr3_length: 15; j_call: TRBJ2-7; d_call: .; v_call: TRBV7-2; cdr3_aa: CASSARQTRRLEQYF; cdr3_nt: TGTGCCAGCAGCGCTCGACAAACCAGGCGCCTCGAGCAGTACTTC
clone_size: few; cdr3_length: 15; j_call: TRBJ2-7; d_call: TRBD1; v_call: TRBV6-2/TRBV6-3; cdr3_aa: CASSLPRTGKNEQYF; cdr3_nt: TGTGCCAGCAGCCTCCCCCGGACAGGGAAGAACGAGCAGTACTTC
clone_size: few; cdr3_length: 14; j_call: TRBJ2-6; d_call: TRBD1; v_call: TRBV6-5; cdr3_aa: CASTGTAGANVLTF; cdr3_nt: TGTGCCAGCACAGGGACAGCTGGGGCCAACGTCCTGACTTTC
clone_size: .; cdr3_length: 18; j_call: TRBJ2-5; d_call: .; v_call: TRBV6-5; cdr3_aa: CASSYGGSTRGIAETQYF; cdr3_nt: TGTGCCAGCAGTTACGGAGGCTCAACGCGAGGTATCGCAGAGACCCAGTACTTC
clone_size: once; cdr3_length: 15; j_call: TRBJ2-3; d_call: .; v_call: TRBV12-3/TRBV12-4; cdr3_aa: CASSSRVVELYTQYF; cdr3_nt: TGTGCCAGCAGTTCCCGTGTAGTAGAACTATATACGCAGTATTTT
clone_size: few; cdr3_length: 15; j_call: TRBJ2-7; d_call: TRBD2; v_call: TRBV12-3/TRBV12-4; cdr3_aa: CASSLQLAGKYEQYF; cdr3_nt: TGTGCCAGCAGTTTGCAACTAGCGGGAAAATACGAGCAGTACTTC
clone_size: once; cdr3_length: 14; j_call: TRBJ1-2; d_call: .; v_call: TRBV6-6; cdr3_aa: CASIPSGLEYGYIF; cdr3_nt: TGTGCCAGCATCCCCAGCGGCCTCGAATATGGCTACATCTTC
clone_size: .; cdr3_length: 15; j_call: TRBJ1-4; d_call: .; v_call: TRBV7-3; cdr3_aa: CASSLTRQNNEKLFF; cdr3_nt: TGTGCCAGCAGCTTGACTAGACAGAACAATGAAAAACTGTTTTTT
clone_size: .; cdr3_length: 14; j_call: TRBJ2-5; d_call: .; v_call: TRBV5-1; cdr3_aa: CASSPGTAGETQYF; cdr3_nt: TGCGCCAGCAGCCCCGGGACAGCGGGAGAGACCCAGTACTTC
clone_size: .; cdr3_length: 16; j_call: TRBJ2-7; d_call: TRBD2; v_call: TRBV20-1; cdr3_aa: CSARDLLAGSSYEQYF; cdr3_nt: TGCAGTGCTAGAGACTTACTAGCGGGGAGCTCCTACGAGCAGTACTTC
clone_size: .; cdr3_length: 12; j_call: TRBJ2-7; d_call: .; v_call: TRBV20-1; cdr3_aa: CSARGGGYEQYF; cdr3_nt: TGCAGTGCTAGAGGTGGGGGCTACGAGCAGTACTTC
clone_size: few; cdr3_length: 13; j_call: TRBJ2-1; d_call: .; v_call: TRBV3-1; cdr3_aa: CASSQDRGGMQFF; cdr3_nt: TGTGCCAGCAGCCAAGATAGGGGCGGGATGCAGTTCTTC
clone_size: few; cdr3_length: 16; j_call: TRBJ2-3; d_call: .; v_call: TRBV11-1; cdr3_aa: CASRRGMGETPYTQYF; cdr3_nt: TGTGCCAGCAGACGAGGAATGGGGGAAACGCCCTATACGCAGTATTTT
clone_size: few; cdr3_length: 15; j_call: TRBJ2-5; d_call: .; v_call: TRBV28; cdr3_aa: CASAPGSWTQETQYF; cdr3_nt: TGTGCCAGCGCCCCGGGCAGTTGGACGCAAGAGACCCAGTACTTC